These T cell receptor beta chains were read from a single sample in a study of technical replicates of blood from a handful of donors. The data were produced by immunoSEQ multiplex PCR, yet TCRdb's version contains in-frame clones alone and is incomplete. The sample has over 50,000 clones, more than 85% seen once. The sequenced sample was PBMCs. Receptor source: a human donor in good health. Some clones in this sample may be carry-over from other donors' samples. The CDR3 runs from the conserved cysteine through the conserved F or W.

TRBJ1-1 TRBV11-2 CASSGDRTEAFF
TRBJ2-3 TRBV4-2 CASSLGTSGGQTDTQYF
TRBJ2-7 TRBV5-6 CASSLWGVGYEQYF
TRBJ1-2 TRBV7-3 CASSLGRNYGYTF
TRBJ2-2 TRBV7-2 CASSLSSGRAFNTGELFF
TRBJ1-5 TRBV6-6 CASRNGGSSNQPQHF
TRBJ1-4 TRBV4-3 CASSQDIGATNEKLFF
TRBJ2-5 TRBV11-2 CASSLFSRSGETQYF
TRBJ2-2 TRBV6-1 CASGDQGWTGELFF
TRBJ2-5 TRBV7-9 CASSIRDRGPQETQYF
TRBJ2-7 TRBV29-1 CSVEGLAGIEQYF
TRBJ2-1 TRBV6-6 CASSYSIAGGGGEQFF
TRBJ1-3 TRBV19 CASSTLDRGNTIYF
TRBJ2-1 TRBV5-6 CASSFGGGYRYNEQFF
TRBJ2-1 TRBV5-6 CASSTLAVYNEQFF
TRBJ2-7 TRBV5-1 CASSLITGFNEQYF
TRBJ1-6 TRBV7-2 CASSSERDSPLHF
TRBJ2-2 TRBV7-2 CASSLPGSLGTGELFF
TRBJ1-5 TRBV30 CAWSKGANQPQHF
TRBJ2-3 TRBV7-6 CASSEVGWGSAAANTDTQYF
TRBJ2-7 TRBV11-2 CASSFGGGGYEQYF
TRBJ1-4 TRBV5-1 CASRSGTVNEKLFF
TRBJ1-1 TRBV9 CASNQGAVDTEAFF
TRBJ2-3 TRBV9 CASSQNPGTTSGRADTQYF
TRBJ2-2 TRBV4-3 CASSQDRSTVVAGELFF
TRBJ2-3 TRBV30 CAWNPRTGRTDTQYF
TRBJ1-1 TRBV11-3 CASSFALNTEAFF
TRBJ2-2 TRBV29-1 CSAERGNTGELFF
TRBJ1-6 TRBV19 CASSRLQGAYSPLHF
TRBJ2-5 TRBV7-9 CASSPSRRGETQYF
TRBJ1-1 TRBV12-5 CASEFWGGRAEAFF
TRBJ2-7 TRBV5-4 CASSLRDQGTSYEQYF
TRBJ1-6 TRBV6-6 CASSQGESSYNSPLHF
TRBJ1-5 TRBV4-2 CASGRTGASNQPQHF
TRBJ1-2 TRBV15 CATSRDFYGYTF
TRBJ2-1 TRBV23-1 CASSQRAGLAGLCDEQFF
TRBJ2-7 TRBV29-1 CSVEDGRAGGAYEQYF
TRBJ1-3 TRBV28 CASSLGGSGNTIYF
TRBJ2-1 TRBV7-9 CASSPTSGRSYNEQFF
TRBJ1-1 TRBV7-2 CASSLRRQNTEAFF
TRBJ1-1 TRBV4-3 CASSQKEWDTHEAFF
TRBJ2-1 TRBV5-1 CASALIAGGSPWLGYNEQFF
TRBJ2-1 TRBV4-1 CASSARVGSSSYNEQFF
TRBJ1-5 TRBV6-1 CASSASDRLGQPQHF
TRBJ1-2 TRBV30 CASVRGGAYGYTF
TRBJ2-5 TRBV6-6 CASSYLAREAQYF
TRBJ2-1 TRBV10-2 CASNRDRGRGEQFF
TRBJ2-3 TRBV29-1 CSVEHQREFSTQYF
TRBJ2-2 TRBV5-4 CASRAGTSGTGELFF
TRBJ2-3 TRBV5-6 CASGGGLAGPVSRDTQYF
TRBJ1-2 TRBV29-1 CSVEDAEVGYGYTF
TRBJ2-1 TRBV18 CASSPGGRDEQFF
TRBJ2-3 TRBV4-3 CASSQALGGQGREDTQYF
TRBJ1-6 TRBV5-1 CASSLGVQSGSPLHF
TRBJ1-1 TRBV4-3 CASSQDRVPRTEAFF
TRBJ2-7 TRBV19 CASSFSSSYEQYF
TRBJ2-5 TRBV6-1 CASSGDWRGGETQYF
TRBJ2-1 TRBV7-8 CASSPRTGGNEQFF
TRBJ2-7 TRBV7-2 CASSQQPSGRYEQYF
TRBJ1-4 TRBV4-3 CASSQDFGTGVEKLFF